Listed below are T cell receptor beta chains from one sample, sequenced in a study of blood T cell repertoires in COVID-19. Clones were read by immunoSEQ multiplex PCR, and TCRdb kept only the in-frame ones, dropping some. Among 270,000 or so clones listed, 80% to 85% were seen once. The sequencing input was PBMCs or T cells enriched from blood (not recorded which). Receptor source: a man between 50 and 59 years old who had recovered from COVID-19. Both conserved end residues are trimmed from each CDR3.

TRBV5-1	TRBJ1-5	ASESGQDGYSNQPQH
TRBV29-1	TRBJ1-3	SGEDRGSGNTIY
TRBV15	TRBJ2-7	ATSRGTTSEQY
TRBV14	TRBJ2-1	ASSGHPYNEQF
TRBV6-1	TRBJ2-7	ASSVAGTPPSYEQY
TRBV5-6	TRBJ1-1	ASSTPGSEDTEAF
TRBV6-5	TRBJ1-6	ASSTRGMGNSPLH
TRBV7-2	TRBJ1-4	ASSLTTGHLNEKLF
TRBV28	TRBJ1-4	ASSSAIDGPNEKLF
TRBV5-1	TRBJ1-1	ASSLTGQNTEAF
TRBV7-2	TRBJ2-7	ASRGGGASEQY
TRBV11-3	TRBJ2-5	ASSSPPGLYQETQY
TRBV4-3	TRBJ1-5	ASSQDRGRPQH
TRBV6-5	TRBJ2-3	ASSPRTGADTQY
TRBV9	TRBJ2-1	ASSVSGGSYNEQF
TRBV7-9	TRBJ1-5	ASSPAGSGAQPQH
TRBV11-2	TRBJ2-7	ASSLVGGTYEQY
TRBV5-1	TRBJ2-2	ASSATTGPTGELF
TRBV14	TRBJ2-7	ASSHGTVQY
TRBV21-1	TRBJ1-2	ASSKGGPGVQGYT
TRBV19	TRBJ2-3	ASSGGGARTDTQY
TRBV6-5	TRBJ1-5	ASSLAGGRNQPQH
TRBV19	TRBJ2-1	ASTGLGTSGTSSYNEQF
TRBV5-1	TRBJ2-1	ASSQGLAEYNEQF
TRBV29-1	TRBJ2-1	SVTGLFYNEQF
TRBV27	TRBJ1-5	ASTPGPGQPQH
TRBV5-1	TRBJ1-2	ASSLAGGPTNYGYT
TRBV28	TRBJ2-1	ATLIGTSRPSSYNEQF
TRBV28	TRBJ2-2	ASKSGIANTGELF
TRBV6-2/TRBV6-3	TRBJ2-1	ASSWTDYNEQF
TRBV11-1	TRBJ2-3	ASSFSGRTDTQY
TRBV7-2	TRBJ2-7	ATGLEGRVGDEQY
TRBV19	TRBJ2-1	ASSIVLLGDRANEQF
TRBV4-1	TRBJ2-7	ASSQDKAGFYEQY
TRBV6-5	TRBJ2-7	ASTRGTSGEQY
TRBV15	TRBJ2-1	ATSTPAGRGRDEQF
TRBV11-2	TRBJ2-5	ASSINSGSGETQY
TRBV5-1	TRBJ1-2	ASSPGTGGNT
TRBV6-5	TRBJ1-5	ASSPGTGLIN
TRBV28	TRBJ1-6	ASSQYRGIVSPLH
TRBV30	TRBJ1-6	AWSVSRPSNSPLH